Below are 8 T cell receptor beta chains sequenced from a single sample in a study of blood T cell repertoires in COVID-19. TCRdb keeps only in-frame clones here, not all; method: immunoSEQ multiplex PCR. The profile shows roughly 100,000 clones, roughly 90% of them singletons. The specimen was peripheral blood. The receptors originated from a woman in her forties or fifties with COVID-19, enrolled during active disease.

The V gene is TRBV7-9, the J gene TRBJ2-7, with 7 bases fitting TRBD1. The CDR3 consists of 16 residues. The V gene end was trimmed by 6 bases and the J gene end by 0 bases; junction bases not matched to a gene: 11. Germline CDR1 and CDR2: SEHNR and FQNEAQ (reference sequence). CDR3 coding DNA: TGTGCCAGCAGTCGTTACAGGGGTTTGGGCTCCTACGAGCAGTACTTC. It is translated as CASSRYRGLGSYEQYF.

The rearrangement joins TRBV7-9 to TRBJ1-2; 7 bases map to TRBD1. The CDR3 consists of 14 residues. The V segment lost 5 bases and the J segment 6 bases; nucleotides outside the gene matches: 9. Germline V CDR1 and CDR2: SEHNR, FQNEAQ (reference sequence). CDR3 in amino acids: CASSAQGRDDGYTF. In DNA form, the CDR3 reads TGTGCCAGCAGCGCACAGGGGCGCGATGATGGCTACACCTTC.

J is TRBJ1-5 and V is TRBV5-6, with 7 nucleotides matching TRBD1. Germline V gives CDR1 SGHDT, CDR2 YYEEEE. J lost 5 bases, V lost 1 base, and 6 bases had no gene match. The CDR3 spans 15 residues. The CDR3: CASSLSRQGDQPQHF. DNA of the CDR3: TGTGCCAGCAGCTTGTCGCGACAGGGCGATCAGCCCCAGCATTTT.

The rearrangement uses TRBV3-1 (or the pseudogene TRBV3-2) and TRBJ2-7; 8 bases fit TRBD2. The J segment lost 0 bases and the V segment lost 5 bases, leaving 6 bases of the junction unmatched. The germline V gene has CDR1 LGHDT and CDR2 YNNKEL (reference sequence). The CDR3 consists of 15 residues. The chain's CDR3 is CASSEMSGGSYEQYF. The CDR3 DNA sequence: TGTGCCAGCAGCGAAATGAGCGGGGGCTCCTACGAGCAGTACTTC.

The chain's CDR3 is CASSFGGGETQYF. The CDR3 region has the DNA TGTGCCAGCAGCTTTGGAGGTGGAGAGACCCAGTACTTC. The chain is built from TRBV7-2 and TRBJ2-5; TRBD2 is a possible D gene (5 bases). The CDR3 has 13 residues. Germline CDR1 is SGHTA and CDR2 is FQGNSA. Between the trimmed V and J ends, which lost 3 bases and 4 bases, there was a span of 9 bases.

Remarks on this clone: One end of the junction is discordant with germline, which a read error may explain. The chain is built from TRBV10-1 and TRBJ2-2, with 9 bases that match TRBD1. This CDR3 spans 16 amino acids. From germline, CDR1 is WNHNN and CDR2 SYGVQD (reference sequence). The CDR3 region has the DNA TGCGCCAGCAGTGCGACCGGGACAGGGAGCACCGGGAAGCTGTTTTTT. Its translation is CASSATGTGSTGKLFF.

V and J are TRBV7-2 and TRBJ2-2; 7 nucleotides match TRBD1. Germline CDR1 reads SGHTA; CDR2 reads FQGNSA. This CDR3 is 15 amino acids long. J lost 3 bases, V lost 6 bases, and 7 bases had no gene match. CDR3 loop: CASRLGQIYTGELFF. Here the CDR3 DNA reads TGTGCCAGCAGGCTGGGACAGATTTACACCGGGGAGCTGTTTTTT. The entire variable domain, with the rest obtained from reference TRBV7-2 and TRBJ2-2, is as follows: GAGVSQSPSNKVTEKGKDVELRCDPISGHTALYWYRQSLGQGLEFLIYFQGNSAPDKSGLPSDRFSAERTGGSVSTLTIQRTQQEDSAVYLCASRLGQIYTGELFFGEGSRLTVL.

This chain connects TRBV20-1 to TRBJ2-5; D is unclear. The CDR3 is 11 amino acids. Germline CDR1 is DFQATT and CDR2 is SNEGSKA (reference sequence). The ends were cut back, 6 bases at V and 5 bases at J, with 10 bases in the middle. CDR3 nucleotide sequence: TGCAGTGCCAAGCCCCGGGAGACCCAGTACTTC. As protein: CSAKPRETQYF.